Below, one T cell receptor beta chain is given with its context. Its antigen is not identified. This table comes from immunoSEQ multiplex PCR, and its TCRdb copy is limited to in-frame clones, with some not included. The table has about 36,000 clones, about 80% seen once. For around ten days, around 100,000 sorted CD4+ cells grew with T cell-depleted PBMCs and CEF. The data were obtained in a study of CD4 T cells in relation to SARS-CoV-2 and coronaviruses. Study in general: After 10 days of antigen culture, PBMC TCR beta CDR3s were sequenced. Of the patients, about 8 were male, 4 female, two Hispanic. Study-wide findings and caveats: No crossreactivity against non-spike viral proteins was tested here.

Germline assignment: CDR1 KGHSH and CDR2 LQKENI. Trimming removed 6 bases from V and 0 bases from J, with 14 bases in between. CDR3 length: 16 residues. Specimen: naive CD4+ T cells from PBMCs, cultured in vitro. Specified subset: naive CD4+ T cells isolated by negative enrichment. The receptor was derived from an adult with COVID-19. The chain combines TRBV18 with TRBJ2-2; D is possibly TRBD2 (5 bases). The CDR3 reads CASSRASRSNTGELFF. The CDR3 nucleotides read TGTGCCAGCTCGCGGGCCTCCCGATCGAACACCGGGGAGCTGTTTTTT.